Listed here are 9 T cell receptor beta chains from one sample, sequenced in a study of control samples from healthy donors and cancer patients. Some clones are missing from TCRdb's copy, which holds only in-frame ones; the method was immunoSEQ multiplex PCR. There are around 170,000 clones in the sample; approximately 90% occur only once, and 0.68% lies in the top ten. The sequenced sample consisted of blood. These TCRs come from a woman aged 25 to 45 in good health.

This chain joins TRBV9 and TRBJ2-3, with unresolved D. Germline-derived CDR1 and CDR2 are SGDLS and YYNGEE. V lost 1 base, J lost 2 bases, and 8 bases lay in between. The CDR3 consists of 14 residues. The CDR3 DNA is TGTGCCAGCAGCGTATCGCTGGCCACAGATACGCAGTATTTT. It encodes CASSVSLATDTQYF.

This clone showed up just once. The J gene is TRBJ2-2, the V gene TRBV19, with D tentatively TRBD1 (5 bases). Germline lookup yields CDR1 LNHDA and CDR2 SQIVND (reference sequence). The V end lost 9 bases, the J end lost 1 base, and 12 bases lay between the germline ends. The length of the CDR3 is 14 residues. CDR3 amino acids: CASKLQGNTGELFF. The CDR3 nucleotides read TGTGCCAGCAAACTTCAGGGGAACACCGGGGAGCTGTTTTTT.

V and J are TRBV4-1 and TRBJ2-1; D is uncertain. Germline V gives CDR1 MGHRA, CDR2 YSYEKL. This CDR3 comprises 12 residues. With 3 bases removed from V and 12 bases from J, the gap between germline ends came to 12 bases. CDR3 region: CASSHDPRGQFF. CDR3 nucleotide sequence: TGCGCCAGCAGCCACGACCCCCGCGGGCAGTTCTTC.

This clone occurred once. The V and J genes are TRBV6-5 and TRBJ2-2, with D possibly TRBD2 on 5 matching bases. This CDR3 comprises 15 residues. With 10 bases removed from V and 6 bases from J, the gap between germline ends came to 21 bases. Germline loops: CDR1 MNHEY, CDR2 SVGAGI. CDR3 DNA: TGTGCCACCATAACGTCGGGGTCTGGGGCCGGGGAGCTGTTTTTT. Its protein product is CATITSGSGAGELFF.

The chain links TRBV12-3 or TRBV12-4 to TRBJ1-6, with D unclear. With 4 bases removed from V and 14 bases from J, the gap between germline ends came to 12 bases. The CDR3 extends over 12 amino acids. The CDR3 spells CASSSRGLSLHF. The CDR3 region has the DNA TGTGCCAGCAGTTCCCGGGGTCTTTCCCTCCACTTT.

The chain links TRBV24-1 to TRBJ2-3; D may match TRBD1 or TRBD2 (5 bases each). The CDR3 totals 19 residues. Trimming shortened V by 0 bases and J by 5 bases, and 23 bases separated the two germline ends. Germline loops: CDR1 KGHDR, CDR2 SFDVKD. CDR3 DNA: TGTGCCACCAGTGATTTGTACGGGGCCAGCGGAAGAGAGGTAGATACGCAGTATTTT. Protein product: CATSDLYGASGREVDTQYF.

This clone occurred once. The genes are TRBV4-1 and TRBJ2-7; tentatively, D is TRBD1 or TRBD2 (5 bases each). Germline V gene sequence: CDR1 MGHRA, CDR2 YSYEKL. V was cut by 1 base and J by 2 bases, with 15 bases left in between. This CDR3 spans 16 amino acids. This chain's CDR3 is CASSQVPGTVAYEQYF. CDR3 nucleotide sequence: TGCGCCAGCAGCCAAGTCCCCGGGACCGTGGCCTACGAGCAGTACTTC.

V usage is TRBV2 and J usage is TRBJ2-1; D unclear. V was clipped by 4 bases and J by 9 bases, with 16 bases between them. This CDR3 has 14 residues. CDR1 SNHLY and CDR2 FYNNEI come from the germline V gene. CDR3 in amino acids: CASSGGWGRSEQFF. CDR3 DNA: TGTGCCAGCAGTGGTGGGTGGGGAAGGAGTGAGCAGTTCTTC.

This chain connects TRBV7-2 to TRBJ1-1; D call uncertain. Trimming left V 3 bases short and J 5 bases short, with 13 bases between. The germline V gene has CDR1 SGHTA and CDR2 FQGNSA. This CDR3 is 14 amino acids long. The CDR3 spells CASSFGIQGTEAFF. CDR3 bases: TGTGCCAGCAGCTTTGGGATCCAAGGTACTGAAGCTTTCTTT. The entire variable domain, with the rest obtained from reference TRBV7-2 and TRBJ1-1, is as follows: GAGVSQSPSNKVTEKGKDVELRCDPISGHTALYWYRQSLGQGLEFLIYFQGNSAPDKSGLPSDRFSAERTGGSVSTLTIQRTQQEDSAVYLCASSFGIQGTEAFFGQGTRLTVV.